The 8 T cell receptor beta chains below were found in one sample sequenced in a study of shared T cell receptors in the human thymus. Measured with immunoSEQ multiplex PCR; TCRdb has only the in-frame clones, and not every one. The sample lists around 730,000 clones, 80% to 90% occurring once. This sample also appeared in a second study, on human thymus T cells.

The sequenced material came from thymocytes. The receptors here all came from a girl under three years old with a congenital heart defect.

This clone has more than one count but fewer than ten. This chain uses TRBV15 with TRBJ2-2, with 11 bases fitting TRBD1. This CDR3 comprises 16 residues. The J segment lost 4 bases and the V segment lost 1 base, leaving 2 bases of the junction unmatched. The germline V gene encodes CDR1 LNHNV and CDR2 YYDKDF (reference sequence). For the CDR3, the DNA is TGTGCCACCAGCAGAGGGGACAGGGGGAGCACCGGGGAGCTGTTTTTT. It codes for CATSRGDRGSTGELFF. The full variable domain, its missing parts supplied by reference TRBV15 and TRBJ2-2, is DAMVIQNPRYQVTQFGKPVTLSCSQTLNHNVMYWYQQKSSQAPKLLFHYYDKDFNNEADTPDNFQSRRPNTSFCFLDIRSPGLGDTAMYLCATSRGDRGSTGELFFGEGSRLTVL.

The chain uses TRBV10-3 and TRBJ2-7, with 8 bases identical to TRBD1. J was trimmed by 0 bases and V by 4 bases; bases with no gene match: 2. Germline CDR1 and CDR2: ENHRY and SYGVKD. The CDR3 has 14 residues. The DNA of the CDR3 is TGTGCCATCAGTGTGGGACAGGCCTCCTACGAGCAGTACTTC. This translates into CAISVGQASYEQYF.

V and J are TRBV9 and TRBJ2-3, with 9 nucleotides matching TRBD2. Germline V gene sequence: CDR1 SGDLS, CDR2 YYNGEE. V was pared by 3 bases and J by 4 bases, with 3 bases of the junction left unmatched. This CDR3 has 14 residues. The CDR3 DNA sequence: TGTGCCAGCAGCGCGGGACTAGCCCCAGATACGCAGTATTTT. It encodes CASSAGLAPDTQYF.

The chain couples TRBV2 to TRBJ1-1; 7 bases are a match to TRBD1. CDR1 SNHLY and CDR2 FYNNEI come from the germline V gene. The CDR3 runs 15 residues. V shed 6 bases, J shed 3 bases, and the junction held 10 bases outside the gene matches. The CDR3 protein is CASSSLTGEDTEAFF. The CDR3 coding sequence is TGTGCCAGCAGCTCCCTTACAGGGGAGGACACTGAAGCTTTCTTT.

The genes are TRBV18 and TRBJ2-1; TRBD2 aligns across 11 bases. V was clipped by 5 bases and J by 2 bases; unmatched bases: 8. The CDR3 extends over 17 amino acids. Per germline, CDR1 KGHSH and CDR2 LQKENI. The CDR3 reads CASSTHTSGGTYNEQFF. CDR3 sequence (DNA): TGTGCCAGCTCAACCCATACTAGCGGGGGCACCTACAATGAGCAGTTCTTC.

The chain uses TRBV15 and TRBJ2-5, with 15 bases that match TRBD2. The CDR3 extends over 19 amino acids. J was trimmed by 4 bases and V by 4 bases; bases with no gene match: 13. CDR1 LNHNV and CDR2 YYDKDF come from the germline V gene (reference sequence). The CDR3 nucleotides are TGTGCCACCAGCACCTGGACTAGCGGGGGGGCCAGGGTGTCAGAGACCCAGTACTTC. Its protein is CATSTWTSGGARVSETQYF. The variable domain in full, with the rest retrieved from reference TRBV15 and TRBJ2-5, is DAMVIQNPRYQVTQFGKPVTLSCSQTLNHNVMYWYQQKSSQAPKLLFHYYDKDFNNEADTPDNFQSRRPNTSFCFLDIRSPGLGDTAMYLCATSTWTSGGARVSETQYFGPGTRLLVL.

The chain is built from TRBV2 and TRBJ1-1; tentative D call: TRBD1 (5 bases). Germline V lookup: CDR1 SNHLY, CDR2 FYNNEI. The CDR3 covers 13 residues. Trimming took off 4 bases at V and 5 bases at J, with 11 bases between the two ends. The CDR3 here is CASSARGITEAFF. CDR3 in DNA: TGTGCCAGCAGTGCCCGGGGGATAACTGAAGCTTTCTTT.

In this sample, this clone turned up once. CDR3 region: CASSPGVSYEQYF. The CDR3 DNA sequence: TGTGCCAGCAGCCCGGGGGTATCCTACGAGCAGTACTTC. The rearrangement uses TRBV7-2 and TRBJ2-7, with D maybe TRBD2 (6 bases). CDR3 length equals 13 residues. Trimming removed 5 bases from V and 1 base from J, with 9 bases in between. Germline V gene lookup returns CDR1 SGHTA and CDR2 FQGNSA.